Sequencing of this T cell receptor beta chain was carried out in a study of glioma-infiltrating T cells. Trimming removed 5 bases at V and 2 bases at J, with 5 bases between. Looked up from germline, CDR1 is MNHEY and CDR2 is SMNVEV (reference sequence). The CDR3 loop spans 12 amino acids. By its share, this clonotype is medium-sized. Its antigen is not identified. TCR alpha and beta CDR3 regions were amplified from RNA using iRepertoire nested multiplex PCR. TCRdb re-called the multiplex PCR reads through MiXCR, storing one row per CDR3 protein. The data contain approximately 190,000 distinct CDR3 sequences, over 30% of them seen just once; the ten biggest clones take up 20% to 25%. Findings and limits, study-wide: Gliomas, especially low-grade, showed above-expected tissue-blood divergence; non-neoplastic patients showed below.

Sample: glioma tissue, nonneoplastic brain tissue, or PBMCs (not recorded which). V and J are TRBV27 and TRBJ2-3; D uncertain. The receptor comes from a human donor with low-grade glioma or glioblastoma, undergoing nonglioma brain surgery, or in good health (not recorded which). The chain's CDR3 is CASSPTTDTQYF. CDR3 nucleotide sequence: TGTGCCAGCAGTCCGACCACAGATACGCAGTATTTT.